A single sample gave rise to the 16 T cell receptor beta chains below, sequenced in a study of blood T cell repertoires in COVID-19. The protocol was immunoSEQ multiplex PCR, while the TCRdb copy is restricted to in-frame clones and leaves out a portion. The sample contains 240,000 or so clones, around three quarters of which appear only once. The sequencing input was peripheral blood. The receptors were sampled from an elderly woman with acute or convalescent COVID-19.

V is TRBV11-3 and J is TRBJ2-1; the match to TRBD2 covers 11 bases. This CDR3 has 19 residues. With 5 bases clipped from V and 0 bases from J, the junction kept 12 bases outside the gene matches. Germline V gene sequence: CDR1 SGHNT, CDR2 YENEEA. The CDR3 here is CASSPTGTSGWVSYNEQFF. The CDR3 DNA is TGTGCCAGCAGCCCTACCGGGACTAGCGGCTGGGTCTCCTACAATGAGCAGTTCTTC.

The rearrangement links TRBV3-1 (or the pseudogene TRBV3-2) to TRBJ2-1; the match to TRBD2 covers 11 bases. CDR1 and CDR2 from the germline V gene are LGHDT and YNNKEL (reference sequence). V shed 5 bases, J shed 5 bases, and the junction held 5 bases outside the gene matches. This CDR3 contains 15 residues. The CDR3 DNA follows: TGTGCCAGCAGCATTGGGACTAGCGGAAACAATGAGCAGTTCTTC. This codes for CASSIGTSGNNEQFF.

The chain links TRBV18 to TRBJ2-7; 7 bases align to TRBD1. The CDR3 covers 11 residues. Germline V CDR1 and CDR2: KGHSH, LQKENI. V lost 5 bases to trimming and J lost 6 bases; unmatched junction nucleotides: 1. In nucleotides, the CDR3 is TGTGCCAGCTCAGAGGGGGCCGAGCAGTACTTC. Protein product: CASSEGAEQYF.

V gene TRBV14 combines with J gene TRBJ1-1; 8 bases line up with TRBD1. CDR1 is SGHDN and CDR2 is FVKESK in the germline V gene. This CDR3 region has 15 residues. V shed 4 bases and J 1 base; nucleotides not matched to a gene: 5. The CDR3, as DNA: TGTGCCAGCAGCCTTTGGGACAGGAGGAACACTGAAGCTTTCTTT. This gives the protein CASSLWDRRNTEAFF.

V gene TRBV5-1 combines with J gene TRBJ2-5; 7 nucleotides match TRBD2. The CDR3 consists of 15 residues. Germline V CDR1 and CDR2: SGHRS, YFSETQ. The V segment lost 0 bases and the J segment 2 bases; nucleotides outside the gene matches: 4. The CDR3: CASSLALAVQETQYF. CDR3 DNA: TGCGCCAGCAGCTTGGCCCTAGCGGTACAAGAGACCCAGTACTTC.

This clone was counted between two and nine times. V and J are TRBV10-3 and TRBJ1-4, with TRBD1 matching 12 bases. CDR3 length: 16 amino acids. Looked up from germline, CDR1 is ENHRY and CDR2 is SYGVKD. The junction had 3 bases not matched to a gene; V was cut back by 0 bases and J by 7 bases. The CDR3 sequence is CAISESGQGAVEKLFF. The CDR3 DNA is TGTGCCATCAGTGAGTCGGGACAGGGGGCGGTTGAAAAACTGTTTTTT.

The DNA for the CDR3 is TGTGCCAGCAGCGGGACAGGGGTGTCCTACGAGCAGTACTTC. Amino acid sequence: CASSGTGVSYEQYF. V is TRBV7-8 and J is TRBJ2-7, with 10 bases identical to TRBD1. The CDR3 has 14 residues. Trimming took 5 bases from V and 1 from J; bases not matched to a gene: 2. Germline lookup yields CDR1 SGHVS and CDR2 FQNEAQ.

The CDR3 reads CASSPGVPYEQYF. The CDR3 nucleotides read TGTGCCAGCAGCCCGGGGGTCCCCTACGAGCAGTACTTC. V is TRBV5-4 and J is TRBJ2-7, with D possibly matching TRBD2 (6 bases). Per the germline V gene, CDR1 is SGHNT and CDR2 is YYREEE (reference sequence). The CDR3 is 13 amino acids. V was shortened by 4 bases and J by 2 bases, with 10 bases between the two germline ends.

The gene calls are TRBV5-3 and TRBJ1-3; D is undetermined. TRBV5-3 is an ORF, with its function uncertain. This CDR3 comprises 17 residues. V was pared by 0 bases and J by 2 bases, with 15 bases between. The CDR3 DNA follows: TGTGCCAGAAGCTTGGGTGCCGGGTTTTGCGCTGGAAACACCATATATTTT. Translation gives CARSLGAGFCAGNTIYF.

Turning to this clone: The same CDR3 is also encoded by other DNA sequences in this sample. In DNA, the CDR3 is TGTGCCAGCAGCCTTCAGGGGGCAAGAACTGAAGCTTTCTTT. This sequence encodes CASSLQGARTEAFF. This chain links TRBV7-2 with TRBJ1-1, with 8 bases that match TRBD1. Germline CDR1 SGHTA, CDR2 FQGNSA. Losses at the gene ends were 5 bases for V and 5 bases for J; bases not matched to a gene: 7. The CDR3 covers 14 residues.

The rearrangement joins TRBV15 to TRBJ2-5, with 9 positions matching TRBD2. The V segment lost 4 bases and the J segment 2 bases; nucleotides outside the gene matches: 5. The CDR3 covers 15 residues. The germline V gene encodes CDR1 LNHNV and CDR2 YYDKDF (reference sequence). CDR3 sequence: CATSTPAGGQETQYF. The CDR3 coding sequence is TGTGCCACCAGCACACCAGCGGGGGGTCAAGAGACCCAGTACTTC.

This chain connects TRBV18 to TRBJ1-1, with 8 nucleotides matching TRBD1. V lost 2 bases, J lost 8 bases, and 1 base stayed unmatched. Germline V gene data show CDR1 as KGHSH and CDR2 as LQKENI. This CDR3 spans 12 amino acids. CDR3: CASSPGQGEAFF. In DNA, the CDR3 is TGTGCCAGCTCACCAGGACAGGGCGAAGCTTTCTTT.

The chain combines TRBV19 with TRBJ1-1; D uncertain. The CDR3 extends over 13 amino acids. CDR1 and CDR2 (germline): LNHDA, SQIVND (reference sequence). Trimming cost V 0 bases and J 7 bases, with 9 bases left between them. The CDR3 sequence: CASSIDRGIEAFF. The DNA for the CDR3 is TGTGCCAGTAGTATAGATCGGGGTATTGAAGCTTTCTTT.

In this sample, this clone turned up once. The CDR3: CASSLDESNTEAFF. The DNA of the CDR3 is TGCGCCAGCAGCTTGGACGAGTCGAACACTGAAGCTTTCTTT. The chain combines TRBV5-1 with TRBJ1-1; D is ambiguous. The CDR3 consists of 14 residues. V gave up 0 bases and J gave up 1 base, with 7 bases separating them. From germline, CDR1 is SGHRS and CDR2 YFSETQ.

This clone was observed a handful of times. V usage is TRBV5-1 and J usage is TRBJ1-1; 7 nucleotides agree with TRBD1. Germline V CDR1 and CDR2: SGHRS, YFSETQ. V lost 7 bases, J lost 5 bases, and 11 bases stayed unmatched. This CDR3 spans 14 amino acids. The DNA for the CDR3 is TGCGCCAGCTCCTTACAGGGGTCTCCAACTGAAGCTTTCTTT. It codes for CASSLQGSPTEAFF.

The rearrangement uses TRBV27 and TRBJ1-3, with D unresolved. The CDR3 runs 14 residues. V gave up 6 bases and J gave up 4 bases, with 13 bases separating them. Germline V gene data show CDR1 as MNHEY and CDR2 as SMNVEV (reference sequence). The CDR3 spells CASSLRGSGNTIYF. CDR3 in DNA: TGTGCCAGCAGCCTACGGGGTTCGGGAAACACCATATATTTT.